This TCR beta chain was identified in a study of blood T cell repertoires in COVID-19. Authors' analysis steps: By means of reference gene primer amplification, nucleated cell counts were estimated. Sequencing used immunoSEQ multiplex PCR; TCRdb keeps in-frame clones, though not all of them. That table furnishes V, J and clone size, whereas the DNA furnished D and trimming. This table has roughly 70,000 clones, approximately 93% appearing once. J gave up 3 bases and V 2 bases, and 1 base lay outside the gene matches. The CDR3 is 14 residues long. The germline V gene has CDR1 SNHLY and CDR2 FYNNEI. While infection was still active, Seattle patients were enrolled and then followed longitudinally.

The chain carries TRBV2 and TRBJ1-1, with 9 bases fitting TRBD1. The TCR was taken from a man aged 50 to 59 with COVID-19, enrolled during active disease. The material sequenced was peripheral blood. CDR3 sequence (DNA): TGTGCCAGCAGTGAATGGGACAGGGACACTGAAGCTTTCTTT. The encoded protein is CASSEWDRDTEAFF.